A single count supports the clone carrying this T cell receptor (beta chain). Antigen unknown. The sample comes from a study of a mutant IDH1 vaccine in newly diagnosed glioma. As to time point: week 11, during vaccination. Mutant IDH1 20-mer peptide, at 300 ug, made up each vaccine dose, with topical imiquimod. Germline-derived CDR1 and CDR2 are SGHKS and YYEKEE (reference sequence). The CDR3 length is 16 residues. Trimming took 0 bases from V and 7 from J; bases not matched to a gene: 7. Produced via immunoSEQ multiplex PCR; TCRdb's table is partial and in-frame only. This sample has tens of thousands of clones, with 91% found just once.

This clonotype was obtained from a man in his forties or fifties with glioma. Sequences were derived from PBMCs, sampled from a glioma patient whose treatment included an IDH1 peptide vaccine. The V gene is TRBV5-5, the J gene TRBJ2-1; 10 bases map to TRBD1. The CDR3 here is CASSLVGTGVRNEQFF. CDR3 coding DNA: TGTGCCAGCAGCTTGGTGGGGACAGGGGTTCGGAATGAGCAGTTCTTC.